The 20 T cell receptor beta chains below come from one sample, sequenced in a study of cytomegalovirus exposure and HLA in healthy donors. PCR employed 60 Vbeta and 13 Jbeta primers. Profiled with immunoSEQ multiplex PCR; TCRdb holds only in-frame clones, not every one. The sample lists approximately 170,000 clones; around three quarters were seen once. The sequenced material came from PBMCs. All receptors derive from a woman aged 40 to 50 in good health and CMV-seronegative.

This chain uses TRBV7-9 with TRBJ2-7, with TRBD2 matching over 10 bases. The J segment lost 6 bases and the V segment lost 3 bases, leaving 8 bases of the junction unmatched. The CDR3 totals 15 residues. Germline V gene sequence: CDR1 SEHNR, CDR2 FQNEAQ (reference sequence). The CDR3, as DNA: TGTGCCAGCAGCTTGGGGCTAGCGGGAGCCGGCGAGCAGTACTTC. The encoded protein is CASSLGLAGAGEQYF.

This sequence joins TRBV5-1 and TRBJ2-2; no firm D call. This CDR3 spans 15 amino acids. Germline loops: CDR1 SGHRS, CDR2 YFSETQ. Between the trimmed V and J ends, which lost 2 bases and 3 bases, there was a span of 11 bases. The CDR3, as DNA: TGCGCCAGCAGCTTAACTCCCCTGGACACCGGGGAGCTGTTTTTT. Protein sequence: CASSLTPLDTGELFF.

This chain uses TRBV18 with TRBJ1-1; 9 nucleotides line up with TRBD1. The CDR3 consists of 14 residues. Per the germline V gene, CDR1 is KGHSH and CDR2 is LQKENI. V shed 5 bases and J 5 bases; nucleotides not matched to a gene: 6. Written as DNA, the CDR3 is TGTGCCAGCTCATTATCGACAGGGGGTACTGAAGCTTTCTTT. This gives the protein CASSLSTGGTEAFF.

This sequence joins TRBV10-1 and TRBJ2-7; 8 bases map to TRBD1. Germline assignment: CDR1 WNHNN and CDR2 SYGVQD (reference sequence). The trim removed 5 bases at V and 6 bases at J, leaving 9 bases unmatched. The CDR3 runs to 14 residues. For the CDR3, the DNA is TGCGCCAGCAGTTGCGACAGGGGTGGGTCCGAGCAGTACTTC. It is translated as CASSCDRGGSEQYF.

The chain couples TRBV25-1 to TRBJ1-1; D is unclear. The CDR3 loop spans 13 amino acids. V lost 2 bases and J 2 bases, leaving 6 bases between the germline ends. Germline lookup yields CDR1 MGHDK and CDR2 SYGVNS. The CDR3 bases are TGTGCCAGCAGTGAAAGAGGAAACACTGAAGCTTTCTTT. Translating gives CASSERGNTEAFF.

The gene calls are TRBV9 and TRBJ2-3; 7 bases line up with TRBD1. The CDR3 loop spans 14 amino acids. V was pared by 4 bases and J by 6 bases, with 8 bases of the junction left unmatched. Looked up from germline, CDR1 is SGDLS and CDR2 is YYNGEE. The CDR3 loop reads CASSNRGSVDTQYF. The CDR3 DNA follows: TGTGCCAGCAGCAACAGGGGTTCCGTCGATACGCAGTATTTT.

V and J are TRBV6-1 and TRBJ1-2; D is unresolved. The germline V and J ends were trimmed by 6 bases and 1 base, with 6 bases remaining between them. The germline gives CDR1 MNHNS, CDR2 SASEGT. The CDR3 contains 12 residues. The CDR3 sequence: CASRQDNYGYTF. In DNA, the CDR3 is TGTGCCAGCAGACAAGATAACTATGGCTACACCTTC.

The chain is built from TRBV18 and TRBJ1-1, with D hard to call. Trimming shortened V by 3 bases and J by 1 base, and 9 bases separated the two germline ends. The germline gives CDR1 KGHSH, CDR2 LQKENI. This CDR3 comprises 14 residues. CDR3: CASSPRLTNTEAFF. DNA for the CDR3: TGTGCCAGCTCACCGAGACTCACGAACACTGAAGCTTTCTTT.

CDR3 region: CASRTREANTGELFF. The CDR3 DNA follows: TGTGCCAGCAGAACCCGGGAGGCGAACACCGGGGAGCTGTTTTTT. The chain carries TRBV6-5 and TRBJ2-2, with 7 bases fitting TRBD2. V lost 6 bases and J lost 0; bases outside the gene matches: 4. The CDR3 has 15 amino acids. Germline assignment: CDR1 MNHEY and CDR2 SVGAGI.

The chain links TRBV5-1 to TRBJ2-1, with D maybe TRBD1 (6 bases). The CDR3 totals 15 residues. Trimming cost V 3 bases and J 0 bases, with 10 bases left between them. Germline V lookup: CDR1 SGHRS, CDR2 YFSETQ. CDR3 bases: TGCGCCAGCAGCTCGGGACATAGCTCCTACAATGAGCAGTTCTTC. Translation gives CASSSGHSSYNEQFF.

The chain carries TRBV5-8 and TRBJ2-1; 9 positions agree with TRBD2. This CDR3 comprises 15 residues. V dropped 6 bases and J dropped 6; count of bases not matched to a gene: 10. Germline V lookup: CDR1 SGHTS, CDR2 YDEGEE. CDR3 nucleotides: TGTGCCAGCACCTCGGGGACTAGCAGATTCAATGAGCAGTTCTTC. It specifies CASTSGTSRFNEQFF. The full variable domain, its missing parts supplied by reference TRBV5-8 and TRBJ2-1, is EAGVTQSPTHLIKTRGQQATLRCSPISGHTSVYWYQQALGLGLQFLLWYDEGEERNRGNFPPRFSGRQFPNYSSELNVNALELEDSALYLCASTSGTSRFNEQFFGPGTRLTVL.

This chain links TRBV5-4 with TRBJ1-2; 9 bases are shared with TRBD1. Per the germline V gene, CDR1 is SGHNT and CDR2 is YYREEE (reference sequence). Trimming took 4 bases from V and 2 from J; bases not matched to a gene: 12. This CDR3 region has 17 residues. For the CDR3, the DNA is TGTGCCAGCAGCCGCATCCCCCAAACAGGGGGCAACTATGGCTACACCTTC. Protein product: CASSRIPQTGGNYGYTF.

The chain employs TRBV2 and TRBJ2-3; possible D gene TRBD2, 7 bases. The CDR3 sequence is 13 residues long. From germline, CDR1 is SNHLY and CDR2 FYNNEI. V was trimmed by 7 bases and J by 2 bases, leaving 10 bases between them. CDR3 loop: CASKGDYTDTQYF. For the CDR3, the DNA is TGTGCCAGCAAGGGGGACTACACAGATACGCAGTATTTT.

V is TRBV9 and J is TRBJ2-1, with TRBD2 matching over 7 bases. This CDR3 is 16 amino acids long. V dropped 3 bases and J dropped 8; count of bases not matched to a gene: 14. Germline CDR1 is SGDLS and CDR2 is YYNGEE. The CDR3 sequence: CASSGGTGGFDDEQFF. CDR3 nucleotides: TGTGCCAGCAGCGGTGGGACGGGAGGTTTTGACGATGAGCAGTTCTTC.

The rearrangement uses TRBV5-4 and TRBJ2-1; D possibly corresponds to TRBD2 (6 bases). The germline CDR1 and CDR2 sequences are SGHNT and YYREEE (reference sequence). V was pared by 3 bases and J by 5 bases, with 15 bases between. The CDR3 runs to 15 residues. DNA of the CDR3: TGTGCCAGCAGCTCCACGATCCAGCGGGACAATGAGCAGTTCTTC. This encodes CASSSTIQRDNEQFF.

The rearrangement links TRBV6-4 to TRBJ2-5; perhaps TRBD2 as D (5 bases). The germline V and J ends were trimmed by 6 bases and 2 bases, with 13 bases remaining between them. The CDR3 has 14 residues. The germline V gene has CDR1 MRHNA and CDR2 SNTAGT. CDR3 region: CASRGSASQETQYF. In DNA, the CDR3 is TGTGCCAGCAGAGGGAGCGCCAGTCAAGAGACCCAGTACTTC.

The sample holds one count of this clone. The chain recombines TRBV28 with TRBJ1-3; TRBD1 matches at 8 bases. Germline V gene lookup returns CDR1 MDHEN and CDR2 SYDVKM. The CDR3 loop spans 11 amino acids. J was trimmed by 16 bases and V by 5 bases; bases with no gene match: 7. The CDR3 DNA reads as TGTGCCAGCAGTACCGGACAGGGTGGTTATTTT. This gives the protein CASSTGQGGYF.

The chain uses TRBV5-1 and TRBJ2-2; a weak D match, TRBD1 (5 bases). There are 14 residues in the CDR3. CDR1 SGHRS and CDR2 YFSETQ come from the germline V gene. Trimming removed 5 bases from V and 6 bases from J, with 14 bases in between. The CDR3 here is CASRLGVQSGELFF. Here the CDR3 DNA reads TGCGCCAGCAGGTTAGGGGTTCAGTCCGGGGAGCTGTTTTTT.

The chain is built from TRBV29-1 and TRBJ2-7, with D unclear. V was shortened by 5 bases and J by 7 bases, with 12 bases between the two germline ends. This CDR3 region has 11 residues. Germline V gene data show CDR1 as SQVTM and CDR2 as ANQGSEA. The CDR3 nucleotides are TGCAGCGTTCACTCGGGTGGGGAGCAGTACTTC. Amino acid sequence: CSVHSGGEQYF.

V and J are TRBV5-4 and TRBJ1-1; perhaps TRBD1 as D (6 bases). This CDR3 has 13 residues. V was clipped by 7 bases and J by 3 bases, with 13 bases between them. The germline V gene encodes CDR1 SGHNT and CDR2 YYREEE (reference sequence). In DNA form, the CDR3 reads TGTGCCAGCGGAAGGGGGGGAGACACTGAAGCTTTCTTT. Encoded protein: CASGRGGDTEAFF.